This T cell receptor (beta chain) derives from a study of vaccination and CD4 T cells after COVID-19. Study results and caveats: For convalescent patients, 304 of the 307 vaccine-specific clones analyzed were classified as spike mono-reactive.

On this clonotype itself: Its antigen remains unidentified.

Treatment described: approximately nine-day PBMC culture with coronavirus spike peptide pools or control peptides (ViraFEST assay). Sequencing of DNA taken from cultured CD4+ T cells relied on the Oncomine TCR Beta short-read assay. TCRdb called the PCR reads again in MiXCR, with one record for every CDR3 protein. The sample includes 9,500 to 15,000 distinct CDR3 sequences, around 46% of them seen just once. V shed 3 bases and J shed 6 bases, with 14 bases lying between them. The CDR3 loop spans 13 amino acids. In germline, CDR1 is GTSNPN, CDR2 SVGIG (reference sequence). Sequenced input: CD4+ T cells from blood, cultured in vitro. The source is a human donor who had recovered from COVID-19. The rearrangement uses TRBV30 and TRBJ1-2; D perhaps matches TRBD1 (5 bases). Here the CDR3 DNA reads TGTGCCTGGAGAGCAGGGCGTATACATGGCTACACCTTC. Residues: CAWRAGRIHGYTF.